The clone carrying this T cell receptor (beta chain) was observed once. Its antigen is unknown. This sample is drawn from a study of T cell repertoires in aging, cancer and after chemotherapy. In the study overall: Donors were grouped into six age bands spanning 30 or younger through 70 or older.

Amplification of TCR beta used genomic DNA extracted from peripheral blood. Rearranged V-D-J TRB sequences were amplified with a mixed TRB-A/B primer pool. TCRdb independently ran MiXCR on the multiplex PCR reads; one entry per CDR3 protein. This table has around 7,000 distinct CDR3 sequences, over 35% appearing once. Regarding the study as a whole: Rebound thymic output was suggested by rising median generation probability during chemotherapy in each cancer cohort. In healthy donors, age-related TCR diversity loss mainly reflected lost richness.

Sample: blood. This TCR derives from a human donor in good health.

CDR3 coding DNA: TGTGCCAGCAGTGCGGGACCCAGTCCCGATACGCAGTATTTT. Amino acid sequence: CASSAGPSPDTQYF. J is TRBJ2-3 and V is TRBV6-4; TRBD1 or TRBD2 may be the D gene (5 bases each). CDR3 size: 14 residues. CDR1 is MRHNA and CDR2 is SNTAGT in the germline V gene. Trimming shortened V by 4 bases and J by 6 bases, and 14 bases separated the two germline ends.